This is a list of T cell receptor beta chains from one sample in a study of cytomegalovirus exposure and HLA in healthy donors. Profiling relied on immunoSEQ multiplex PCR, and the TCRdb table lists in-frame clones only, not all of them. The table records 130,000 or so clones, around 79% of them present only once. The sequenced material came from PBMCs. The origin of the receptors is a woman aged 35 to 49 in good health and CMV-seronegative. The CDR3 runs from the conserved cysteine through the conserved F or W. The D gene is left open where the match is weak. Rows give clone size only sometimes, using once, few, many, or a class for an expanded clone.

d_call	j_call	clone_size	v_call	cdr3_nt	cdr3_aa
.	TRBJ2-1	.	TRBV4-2	TGTGCCAGCAGCCAAGAGCGGGGGCCCCTCAATGAGCAGTTCTTC	CASSQERGPLNEQFF
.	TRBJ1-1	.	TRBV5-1	TGCGCCAGCGGTGCGCGCAGGGTGGACACTGAAGCTTTCTTT	CASGARRVDTEAFF
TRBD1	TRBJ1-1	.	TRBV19	TGTGCCAGTAGTATACAGGGGGGTCTGAGCACTGAAGCTTTCTTT	CASSIQGGLSTEAFF
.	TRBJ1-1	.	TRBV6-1	TGTGCCAGCAGTGTCCGAGGCACTGAAGCTTTCTTT	CASSVRGTEAFF
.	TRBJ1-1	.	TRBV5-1	TGCGCCAGCAGCCAACTCCAGGGGTTGGGTACTGAAGCTTTCTTT	CASSQLQGLGTEAFF
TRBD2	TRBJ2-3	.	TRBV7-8	TGTGCCAGCAGCTTACACGGGGGGGCCAGCACAGATACGCAGTATTTT	CASSLHGGASTDTQYF
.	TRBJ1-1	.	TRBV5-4	TGTGCCAGCAGCCCTGGGCCCGGTCGGGGGACTGAAGCTTTCTTT	CASSPGPGRGTEAFF
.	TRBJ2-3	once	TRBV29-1	TGCAGCGTTTATAAAGATACGCAGTATTTT	CSVYKDTQYF
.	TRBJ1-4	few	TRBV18	TGTGCCAGCTCAGAAACCGGGTCAGGCGGGGAAAAACTGTTTTTT	CASSETGSGGEKLFF
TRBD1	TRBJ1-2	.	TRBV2	TGTGCCAGCACCAGACAGGGGTCGATTCTCGCTAACTATGGCTACACCTTC	CASTRQGSILANYGYTF
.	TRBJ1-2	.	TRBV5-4	TGTGCCAGCAGCTTGGACAGGGCTGACTATGGCTACACCTTC	CASSLDRADYGYTF
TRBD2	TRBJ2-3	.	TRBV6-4	TGTGCCAGCCGACTAGCGGGGAGCACAGATACGCAGTATTTT	CASRLAGSTDTQYF
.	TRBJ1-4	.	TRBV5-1	TGCGCCAGCAGCTTGGCGGCAGGGGCGGACGAAAAACTGTTTTTT	CASSLAAGADEKLFF
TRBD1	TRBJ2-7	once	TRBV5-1	TGCGCCAGCAGCTTGGAACAGGGGGTCTACGAGCAGTACTTC	CASSLEQGVYEQYF
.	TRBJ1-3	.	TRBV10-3	TGTGCCATCAGTGAGTCACCCACCCGACTGAGCTCTGGAAACACCATATATTTT	CAISESPTRLSSGNTIYF
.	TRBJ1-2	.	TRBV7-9	TGTGCCAGCACCGTGTCGGACAGACTTTATGGCTACACCTTC	CASTVSDRLYGYTF
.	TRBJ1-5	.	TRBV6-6	TGTGCCAGCAGCTCCCCCGGGGTCAATCAGCCCCAGCATTTT	CASSSPGVNQPQHF
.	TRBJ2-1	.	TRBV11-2	TGTGCCAGCAGCATGGACAGCTCCTACAATGAGCAGTTCTTC	CASSMDSSYNEQFF
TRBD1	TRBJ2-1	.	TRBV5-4	TGTGCCAGCAGCTTTGGCGGGACAGGGAATTACAATGAGCAGTTCTTC	CASSFGGTGNYNEQFF
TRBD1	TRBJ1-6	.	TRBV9	TGTGCCAGCAGCGCCAAGACAGGGAATTCACCCCTCCACTTT	CASSAKTGNSPLHF